The 11 T cell receptor beta chains below were found in one sample sequenced in a study of blood T cell repertoires in COVID-19. TCRdb keeps only in-frame clones here, not all; method: immunoSEQ multiplex PCR. The repertoire holds 100,000 to 150,000 clones, with approximately 86% as singletons. The sequenced material came from peripheral blood. The origin of the receptors is a woman in her seventies with COVID-19, enrolled during active disease.

This chain connects TRBV2 to TRBJ1-4, with D possibly being TRBD1 (6 bases). The length of the CDR3 is 15 residues. Trimming removed 6 bases at V and 4 bases at J, with 15 bases between. Germline CDR1 reads SNHLY; CDR2 reads FYNNEI. In DNA, the CDR3 is TGTGCCAGCAGAGCCCCGGGGGGGCATAATGAAAAACTGTTTTTT. Its translation is CASRAPGGHNEKLFF.

The rearrangement links TRBV5-1 to TRBJ1-4; D unclear. V was pared by 4 bases and J by 4 bases, with 14 bases between. Per germline, CDR1 SGHRS and CDR2 YFSETQ. The CDR3 runs 15 residues. The CDR3 sequence is CASSLSGSLNEKLFF. The CDR3, as DNA: TGCGCCAGCAGCCTGAGCGGATCCCTTAATGAAAAACTGTTTTTT.

This clone has just a few counts. This rearrangement joins TRBV11-2 to TRBJ1-2, with 8 bases that match TRBD1. The trim removed 3 bases at V and 9 bases at J, leaving 6 bases unmatched. Germline values: CDR1 SGHAT, CDR2 FQNNGV. The CDR3 contains 13 residues. The CDR3 loop is CASSFRDRWSYTF. The CDR3 region has the DNA TGTGCCAGCAGCTTCCGGGACAGGTGGAGCTACACCTTC. Together with reference TRBV11-2 and TRBJ1-2, the CDR3 gives the full variable domain: EAGVAQSPRYKIIEKRQSVAFWCNPISGHATLYWYQQILGQGPKLLIQFQNNGVVDDSQLPKDRFSAERLKGVDSTLKIQPAKLEDSAVYLCASSFRDRWSYTFGSGTRLTVV.

The V and J genes are TRBV27 and TRBJ2-1; 10 nucleotides match TRBD2. The length of the CDR3 is 15 residues. V was pared by 9 bases and J by 2 bases, with 7 bases of the junction left unmatched. From germline, CDR1 is MNHEY and CDR2 SMNVEV (reference sequence). CDR3 DNA: TGTGCCAGTGTCGCTAGCGGGGGCCCCTACAATGAGCAGTTCTTC. This translates into CASVASGGPYNEQFF.

The chain joins TRBV15 to TRBJ2-7, with D hard to call. This CDR3 spans 15 amino acids. Deletions cut 0 bases from V and 2 bases from J, with 11 bases between. Germline V gene sequence: CDR1 LNHNV, CDR2 YYDKDF (reference sequence). The CDR3 protein is CATSRDPGSTYEQYF. The CDR3 DNA is TGTGCCACCAGCAGAGATCCAGGCAGCACCTACGAGCAGTACTTC.

This clone was counted only a few times. V is TRBV19 and J is TRBJ2-7, with a possible D match to TRBD2 (7 bases). Germline loops: CDR1 LNHDA, CDR2 SQIVND (reference sequence). The CDR3 spans 16 residues. The V end was cut by 1 base, the J end by 3 bases, with 16 bases between. CDR3 DNA: TGTGCCAGTAGTATAGTAGGGGGGGCTTCCCTCTACGAGCAGTACTTC. The encoded protein is CASSIVGGASLYEQYF. The full variable domain, with the rest looked up from reference TRBV19 and TRBJ2-7, is DGGITQSPKYLFRKEGQNVTLSCEQNLNHDAMYWYRQDPGQGLRLIYYSQIVNDFQKGDIAEGYSVSREKKESFPLTVTSAQKNPTAFYLCASSIVGGASLYEQYFGPGTRLTVT.

CDR3 protein: CASSNSGGTDTQYF. The CDR3 coding sequence is TGTGCCAGCAGTAATTCAGGGGGCACAGATACGCAGTATTTT. This rearrangement joins TRBV11-3 to TRBJ2-3, with D possibly TRBD1 on 6 matching bases. The CDR3 contains 14 residues. The germline CDR1 and CDR2 sequences are SGHNT and YENEEA. The V end was cut by 6 bases, the J end by 1 base, with 11 bases between.

The rearrangement joins TRBV7-2 to TRBJ1-5; TRBD1 might be the D (6 bases). This CDR3 has 15 amino acids. V lost 3 bases to trimming and J lost 4 bases, with 13 bases between them. Germline V gene data show CDR1 as SGHTA and CDR2 as FQGNSA. The CDR3 nucleotides are TGTGCCAGCAGCTTCGTAGGGGGTAGGAATCAGCCCCAGCATTTT. It specifies CASSFVGGRNQPQHF. Supplemented by reference TRBV7-2 and TRBJ1-5, the full variable domain reads GAGVSQSPSNKVTEKGKDVELRCDPISGHTALYWYRQSLGQGLEFLIYFQGNSAPDKSGLPSDRFSAERTGGSVSTLTIQRTQQEDSAVYLCASSFVGGRNQPQHFGDGTRLSIL.

The V gene is TRBV6-6, the J gene TRBJ2-5; 7 positions match TRBD1. The CDR3 length is 13 residues. The V gene end was trimmed by 9 bases and the J gene end by 4 bases; junction bases not matched to a gene: 8. From germline, CDR1 is MNHNY and CDR2 SVGAGI (reference sequence). The CDR3 loop reads CASKNRGPETQYF. The CDR3 DNA reads as TGTGCCAGTAAAAACAGGGGTCCAGAGACCCAGTACTTC.

The genes are TRBV7-9 and TRBJ1-6, with 7 bases identical to TRBD1. The germline V gene encodes CDR1 SEHNR and CDR2 FQNEAQ (reference sequence). The V gene end was trimmed by 1 base and the J gene end by 5 bases; junction bases not matched to a gene: 5. The CDR3 totals 16 residues. Written as DNA, the CDR3 is TGTGCCAGCAGCTTAGGGGCAGGGGGGAATAATTCACCCCTCCACTTT. Translating gives CASSLGAGGNNSPLHF.

This sequence joins TRBV28 and TRBJ2-7; D possibly corresponds to TRBD2 (5 bases). This CDR3 has 14 amino acids. Germline CDR1 and CDR2: MDHEN and SYDVKM. V shed 3 bases and J shed 4 bases, with 13 bases lying between them. CDR3 residues: CASSFGLAGYEQYF. The DNA of the CDR3 is TGTGCCAGCAGTTTTGGTCTAGCCGGTTACGAGCAGTACTTC.